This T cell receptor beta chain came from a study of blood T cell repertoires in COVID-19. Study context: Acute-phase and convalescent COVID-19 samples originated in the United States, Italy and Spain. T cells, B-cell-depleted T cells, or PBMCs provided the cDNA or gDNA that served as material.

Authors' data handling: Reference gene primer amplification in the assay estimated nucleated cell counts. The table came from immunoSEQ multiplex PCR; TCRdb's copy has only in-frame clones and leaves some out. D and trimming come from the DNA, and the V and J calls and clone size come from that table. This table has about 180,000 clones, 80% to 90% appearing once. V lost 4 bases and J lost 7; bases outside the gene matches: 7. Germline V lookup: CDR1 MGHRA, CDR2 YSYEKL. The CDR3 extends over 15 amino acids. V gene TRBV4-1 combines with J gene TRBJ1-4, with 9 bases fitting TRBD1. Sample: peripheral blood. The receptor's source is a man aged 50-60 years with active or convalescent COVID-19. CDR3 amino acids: CASSLQGQGSEKLFF. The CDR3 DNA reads TGCGCCAGCAGCCTGCAGGGACAGGGTTCTGAAAAACTGTTTTTT.